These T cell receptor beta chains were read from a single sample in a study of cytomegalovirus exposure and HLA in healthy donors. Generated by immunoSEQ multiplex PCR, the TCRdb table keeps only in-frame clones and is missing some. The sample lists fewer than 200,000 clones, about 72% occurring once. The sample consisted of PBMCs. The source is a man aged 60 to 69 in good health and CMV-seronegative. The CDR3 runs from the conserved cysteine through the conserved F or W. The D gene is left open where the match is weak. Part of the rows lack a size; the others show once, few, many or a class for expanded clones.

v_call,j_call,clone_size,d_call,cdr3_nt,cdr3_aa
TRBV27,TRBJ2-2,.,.,TGTGCCAGCAGTTTAAGGATGGGGAGACAGGCCGGGGAGCTGTTTTTT,CASSLRMGRQAGELFF
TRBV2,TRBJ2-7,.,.,TGTGCCAGCAGGGAGGGACTCAGCTCCTACGAGCAGTACTTC,CASREGLSSYEQYF
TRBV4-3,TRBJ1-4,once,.,TGCGCCAGCAGCCAAGGTGGGCCAGGGACTAGTACAAATGAAAAACTGTTTTTT,CASSQGGPGTSTNEKLFF
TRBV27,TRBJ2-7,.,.,TGTGCCAGCAGTTTAGGAAAGACTTACGAGCAGTACTTC,CASSLGKTYEQYF
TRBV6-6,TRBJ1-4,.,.,TGTGCCAGCAGTTACTCGTACGGAGTTGAAAAACTGTTTTTT,CASSYSYGVEKLFF
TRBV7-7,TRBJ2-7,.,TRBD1,TGTGCCAGCAGCCAAAATCCCGGGACAGAGTACGAGCAGTACTTC,CASSQNPGTEYEQYF
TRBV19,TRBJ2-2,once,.,TGTGCCAGTACCGCCCCATACCTGGCTAGCTACACCGGGGAGCTGTTTTTT,CASTAPYLASYTGELFF
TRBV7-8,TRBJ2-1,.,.,TGTGCCAGCAGCTTAGACTCCGGCAATGAGCAGTTCTTC,CASSLDSGNEQFF
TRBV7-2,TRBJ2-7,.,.,TGTGCCAGCAGCCCCCGGGCGGGCCTACCCTACGAGCAGTACTTC,CASSPRAGLPYEQYF
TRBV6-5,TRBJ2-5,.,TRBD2,TGTGCCAGCAGCCCATCGGGACTAGTACGGTTCGACTTC,CASSPSGLVRFDF
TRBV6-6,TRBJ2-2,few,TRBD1,TGTGCCAGCGTCAAGACAGGGGACACCGGGGAGCTGTTTTTT,CASVKTGDTGELFF
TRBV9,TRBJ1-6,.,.,TGTGCCAGCAGCCTAACACCCCTTCGGGTCGATGGATCACCCCTCCACTTT,CASSLTPLRVDGSPLHF
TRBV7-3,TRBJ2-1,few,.,TGTGCCAGCAGAAGGTCCGGCGGAACCAATGAGCAGTTCTTC,CASRRSGGTNEQFF
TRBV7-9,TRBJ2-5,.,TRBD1,TGTTCCAGCAGCTTAGTGGACAGGGGATGGCAAGAGACCCAGTACTTC,CSSSLVDRGWQETQYF
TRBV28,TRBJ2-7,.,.,TGTGCCAGCAGTTTAGGGGGCGGCGGGAGCTACGAGCAGTACTTC,CASSLGGGGSYEQYF
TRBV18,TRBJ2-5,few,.,TGTGCCAGCTCACCACTGTTCCGGGATGAAGGGACCCAGTACTTC,CASSPLFRDEGTQYF
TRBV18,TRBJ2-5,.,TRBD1,TGTGCCAGCTCGGGACAGGGGGCGAAGACCCAGTACTTC,CASSGQGAKTQYF
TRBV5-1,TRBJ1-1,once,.,TGCGCCAGCAGCTCCCTCGGGGAGGGCACTGAAGCTTTCTTT,CASSSLGEGTEAFF
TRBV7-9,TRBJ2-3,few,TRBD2,TGTGCCAGCAGCTTGGGTAGCGGGGGGACCACAGATACGCAGTATTTT,CASSLGSGGTTDTQYF
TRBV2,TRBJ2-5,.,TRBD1,TGTGCCAGCAGAGCTACGGGACAGCAAGAGACCCAGTACTTC,CASRATGQQETQYF
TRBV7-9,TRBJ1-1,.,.,TGTGCCAGCAGCTTAGCGATAGCTCGGGACACTGAAGCTTTCTTT,CASSLAIARDTEAFF
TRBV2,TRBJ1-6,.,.,TGTGCCAGCAGTATGCGGGCCGTTAATTCACCCCTCCACTTT,CASSMRAVNSPLHF
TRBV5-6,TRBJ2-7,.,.,TGTGCCAGCAGCCGGACTGATTCCTACGAGCAGTACTTC,CASSRTDSYEQYF
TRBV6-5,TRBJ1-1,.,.,TGTGCCAGCAGTCTAGGACAGCTGAACACTGAAGCTTTCTTT,CASSLGQLNTEAFF